Reported below is one T cell receptor (beta chain). Generated by immunoSEQ multiplex PCR, the TCRdb table keeps only in-frame clones and is missing some. The sample carries under 55,000 clones, 70% to 90% recorded once. The data originate from a study of blood T cell repertoires in COVID-19. After removal of 5 bases from V and 7 bases from J, the junction contained 10 bases not matched to a gene. This CDR3 spans 16 amino acids. Per germline, CDR1 SNHLY and CDR2 FYNNEI. The TCR sequence derives from a human donor in a cohort sampled during active COVID-19. J is TRBJ1-6 and V is TRBV2; 8 positions match TRBD1. The sequenced material came from peripheral blood. The CDR3 nucleotides read TGTGCCAGCAGTTCGGACAGGGCTCGTCGGAATTCACCCCTCCACTTT. It is translated as CASSSDRARRNSPLHF. Filled out from reference TRBV2 and TRBJ1-6, the complete variable domain reads EPEVTQTPSHQVTQMGQEVILRCVPISNHLYFYWYRQILGQKVEFLVSFYNNEISEKSEIFDDQFSVERPDGSNFTLKIRSTKLEDSAMYFCASSSDRARRNSPLHFGNGTRLTVT.